Included here is one T cell receptor beta chain sequence, with context. V was clipped by 1 base and J by 4 bases; unmatched bases: 6. CDR1 and CDR2 (germline): SGHNT, YENEEA. The CDR3 length is 15 residues. This record comes from a study of blood T cell repertoires in COVID-19. Sequenced by immunoSEQ multiplex PCR; TCRdb stores in-frame clones only, minus some. The table lists roughly 97,000 clones, around 90% of them singletons. The rearrangement joins TRBV11-3 to TRBJ1-2; 7 nucleotides line up with TRBD1. The clonotype was recovered from a human donor in a cohort sampled during active COVID-19. The sample comprised peripheral blood. CDR3 DNA: TGTGCCAGCAGCTTAGCTGGGGGACAGAGCTATGGCTACACCTTC. Translating gives CASSLAGGQSYGYTF.